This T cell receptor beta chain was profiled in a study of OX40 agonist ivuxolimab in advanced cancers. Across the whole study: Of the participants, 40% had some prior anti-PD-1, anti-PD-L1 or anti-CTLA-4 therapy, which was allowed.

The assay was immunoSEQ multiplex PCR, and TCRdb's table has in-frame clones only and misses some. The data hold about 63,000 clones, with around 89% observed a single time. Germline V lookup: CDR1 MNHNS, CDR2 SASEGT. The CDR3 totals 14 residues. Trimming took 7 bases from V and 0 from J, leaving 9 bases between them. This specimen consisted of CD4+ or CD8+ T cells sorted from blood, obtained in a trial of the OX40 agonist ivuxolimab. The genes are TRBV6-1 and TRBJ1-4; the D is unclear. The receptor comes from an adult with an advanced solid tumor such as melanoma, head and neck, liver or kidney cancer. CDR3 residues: CASTVHPTNEKLFF. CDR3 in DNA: TGTGCCAGCACGGTACACCCAACTAATGAAAAACTGTTTTTT.